The sample holds a few counts of the clone carrying this TCR beta chain. Its antigen remains unknown. PCR employed 60 Vbeta and 13 Jbeta primers. Generated by immunoSEQ multiplex PCR, the TCRdb table keeps only in-frame clones and is missing some. The data contain around 180,000 clones, more than 75% of them singletons. Germline loops: CDR1 SNHLY, CDR2 FYNNEI. V gave up 10 bases and J gave up 1 base; unmatched junction bases: 7. The CDR3 runs 15 residues. These data come from a study of cytomegalovirus exposure and HLA in healthy donors. Findings and caveats of the study: Later analysis showed TCR association rates varying by HLA locus, highest for DRB1 and lowest for HLA-C.

The donors, nominally healthy at sampling, likely had unrecorded immune exposures. The source of this sequence is a woman aged 45-65 years in good health and CMV-seronegative. Sequenced material: PBMCs. The rearrangement uses TRBV2 and TRBJ1-4; 9 bases agree with TRBD1. In DNA, the CDR3 is TGTGCCACCCTTAGGACAGGGGTAACTAATGAAAAACTGTTTTTT. Encoded protein: CATLRTGVTNEKLFF. Combining the CDR3 with reference TRBV2 and TRBJ1-4 gives the whole variable domain EPEVTQTPSHQVTQMGQEVILRCVPISNHLYFYWYRQILGQKVEFLVSFYNNEISEKSEIFDDQFSVERPDGSNFTLKIRSTKLEDSAMYFCATLRTGVTNEKLFFGSGTQLSVL.